The clone carrying this TCR beta chain was counted ten times or more. These data are taken from a study of Graves' ophthalmopathy and Graves' hyperthyroidism. Amplified material comprised TCR beta CDR3 regions derived from RNA transcripts. Amplification began with first-round RT-PCR using HTBI primers, then second-round multiplex PCR was performed. TCRdb processed the multiplex PCR reads anew with MiXCR; each CDR3 protein has one entry. The sample holds around 470,000 distinct CDR3 sequences, approximately 15% seen once. The CDR3 has 18 amino acids. V lost 1 base and J lost 5, with 20 bases in between. In germline, CDR1 is SGHAT, CDR2 FQNNGV.

Sequenced material: blood. The source of this sequence is a woman in her twenties or thirties with Graves' ophthalmopathy. The chain links TRBV11-2 to TRBJ2-2; D unclear. This CDR3 reads CASSLGSLGTQRTGELFF. The CDR3 DNA is TGTGCCAGCAGCTTAGGTTCCTTGGGCACCCAGAGGACCGGGGAGCTGTTTTTT.